The sequence of this TCR beta chain was determined in a study of human versus mouse CDR3 diversity and MHC coevolution. Study-level information: Reported immunoSEQ sensitivity was one in 200,000 T cells, with reduced amplification bias. Each sample yielded about 0.6 x 10^7 to 1.6 x 10^7 valid reads.

Remarks on this clone: No antigen is known for it.

The germline gives CDR1 SGHRS, CDR2 YFSETQ. The CDR3 is 16 residues long. The V end was cut by 0 bases, the J end by 7 bases, with 17 bases between. Study-wide findings and caveats: In humans, T-cell selection involved five or six MHC II alleles. Clonal inequality was lowest in two of the three human donors.

The method was immunoSEQ multiplex PCR; TCRdb's version includes in-frame clones alone and lacks a portion of them. This sample carries 80,000 or so clones, around 93% of them seen once, and the ten largest clones take roughly 1.3%. The V gene is TRBV5-1, the J gene TRBJ2-1, with D unresolved. The sample was naive CD4+ T cells from blood. The subset denotes: CD45RO-negative CD62L-positive naive CD4 T cells. The receptor comes from a person aged 30 to 70 in good health. CDR3 bases: TGCGCCAGCAGCTTGGCCATAGTGGCCCCCGGGAATGAGCAGTTCTTC. Protein: CASSLAIVAPGNEQFF.